Following are 10 T cell receptor beta chains from one sample sequenced in a study of blood T cell repertoires in COVID-19. TCRdb keeps only in-frame clones here, not all; method: immunoSEQ multiplex PCR. The table has roughly 370,000 clones, more than 75% seen once. Sequenced sample: PBMCs or T cells enriched from blood (not recorded which). The receptors shown here come from a woman in her forties or fifties who had recovered from COVID-19.

This chain connects TRBV6-5 to TRBJ2-3; TRBD2 agrees at 7 bases. Germline CDR1 is MNHEY and CDR2 is SVGAGI. The junction had 12 bases not matched to a gene; V was cut back by 6 bases and J by 9 bases. This CDR3 is built from 14 residues. The CDR3 is CASRLTGGIETQYF. The CDR3 DNA reads TGTGCCAGCAGACTTACGGGGGGAATTGAAACGCAGTATTTT.

This chain's CDR3 is CASNPLSGPRGDEQYF. CDR3 bases: TGTGCCAGCAACCCCCTCTCCGGCCCCAGGGGGGACGAGCAGTACTTC. The rearrangement joins TRBV27 to TRBJ2-7; tentatively, D is TRBD1 (7 bases). CDR1 is MNHEY and CDR2 is SMNVEV in the germline V gene (reference sequence). V shed 7 bases and J shed 5 bases, with 24 bases lying between them. The CDR3 extends over 16 amino acids.

The V call is TRBV3-1 (or the pseudogene TRBV3-2), the J call TRBJ2-1, with D possibly matching TRBD2 (5 bases). Trimming removed 2 bases from V and 6 bases from J, with 11 bases in between. The germline gives CDR1 LGHDT, CDR2 YNNKEL (reference sequence). This CDR3 spans 14 amino acids. CDR3 sequence reads: CASSQSSGRNEQFF. CDR3 DNA sequence: TGTGCCAGCAGCCAATCGAGCGGCCGCAATGAGCAGTTCTTC.

The chain is built from TRBV7-9 and TRBJ2-7; no firm D call. The CDR3 is 14 residues long. V was cut by 1 base and J by 0 bases, with 7 bases left in between. Per the germline V gene, CDR1 is SEHNR and CDR2 is FQNEAQ (reference sequence). CDR3 in DNA: TGTGCCAGCAGCTTAGGGAGTAGCTCCTACGAGCAGTACTTC. It translates to CASSLGSSSYEQYF. Drawing the rest from reference TRBV7-9 and TRBJ2-7, the complete variable domain is DTGVSQNPRHKITKRGQNVTFRCDPISEHNRLYWYRQTLGQGPEFLTYFQNEAQLEKSRLLSDRFSAERPKGSFSTLEIQRTEQGDSAMYLCASSLGSSSYEQYFGPGTRLTVT.

There are a few counts of this clone. The rearrangement links TRBV19 to TRBJ1-5, with a weak D call TRBD1 (5 bases). Trimming left V 7 bases short and J 0 bases short, with 13 bases between. Germline CDR1 reads LNHDA; CDR2 reads SQIVND (reference sequence). The CDR3 is 15 residues long. The CDR3 nucleotides read TGTGCCAGTACTCCGACAGATTATAGCAATCAGCCCCAGCATTTT. Amino acids: CASTPTDYSNQPQHF.

Details on this clone: Mismatch with germline at one junction end may stem from a read error. The rearrangement joins TRBV10-3 to TRBJ1-2, with 7 nucleotides matching TRBD1. Germline lookup yields CDR1 ENHRY and CDR2 SYGVKD. The CDR3 loop spans 16 amino acids. The CDR3, as DNA: TGTGCCATCGGTGATGTAGGCAGGGGGGTTAACTATGGCTACACCTTC. It is translated as CAIGDVGRGVNYGYTF.

V and J are TRBV7-9 and TRBJ2-2; D is ambiguous. CDR3 size: 13 residues. From germline, CDR1 is SEHNR and CDR2 FQNEAQ (reference sequence). V lost 3 bases to trimming and J lost 6 bases, with 8 bases between them. The CDR3 region has the DNA TGTGCCAGCAGCTTTTTAAGCCCCGGGGAGCTGTTTTTT. Protein sequence: CASSFLSPGELFF.

J is TRBJ1-5 and V is TRBV6-5; TRBD1 agrees at 8 bases. The CDR3 spans 14 residues. Germline assignment: CDR1 MNHEY and CDR2 SVGAGI. The V segment lost 7 bases and the J segment 4 bases; nucleotides outside the gene matches: 6. CDR3 in amino acids: CASIGDRTNQPQHF. In DNA, the CDR3 is TGTGCCAGCATCGGGGACAGGACTAATCAGCCCCAGCATTTT.

V is TRBV5-1 and J is TRBJ2-1; unclear D gene. The CDR3 totals 14 residues. V gave up 1 base and J gave up 4 bases, with 9 bases separating them. Germline assignment: CDR1 SGHRS and CDR2 YFSETQ. DNA of the CDR3: TGCGCCAGCAGCTTGTTAGAGTGGTACAATGAGCAGTTCTTC. Encoded protein: CASSLLEWYNEQFF. The whole variable domain, filled in from reference TRBV5-1 and TRBJ2-1, reads KAGVTQTPRYLIKTRGQQVTLSCSPISGHRSVSWYQQTPGQGLQFLFEYFSETQRNKGNFPGRFSGRQFSNSRSEMNVSTLELGDSALYLCASSLLEWYNEQFFGPGTRLTVL.

This clone appeared a few times. Other DNA sequences in the same sample also yield this CDR3. V is TRBV18 and J is TRBJ2-7, with TRBD2 matching 8 bases. This CDR3 has 14 amino acids. Germline CDR1 KGHSH, CDR2 LQKENI. V lost 3 bases to trimming and J lost 3 bases; unmatched junction nucleotides: 4. The CDR3 DNA follows: TGTGCCAGCTCACCCGGGGGGGGACGCTACGAGCAGTACTTC. The encoded protein is CASSPGGGRYEQYF.